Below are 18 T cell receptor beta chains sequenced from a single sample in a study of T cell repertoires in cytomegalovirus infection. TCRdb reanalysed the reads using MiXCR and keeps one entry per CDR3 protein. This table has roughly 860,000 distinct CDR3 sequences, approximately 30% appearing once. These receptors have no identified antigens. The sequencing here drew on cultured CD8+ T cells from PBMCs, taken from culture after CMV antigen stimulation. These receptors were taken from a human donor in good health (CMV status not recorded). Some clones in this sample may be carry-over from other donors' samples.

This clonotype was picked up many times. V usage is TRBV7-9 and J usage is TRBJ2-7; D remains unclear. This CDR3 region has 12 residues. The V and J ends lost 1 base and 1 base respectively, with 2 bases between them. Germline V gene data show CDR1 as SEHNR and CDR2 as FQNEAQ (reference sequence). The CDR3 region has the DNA TGTGCCAGCAGCTTAGGGTCCTACGAGCAGTACTTC. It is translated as CASSLGSYEQYF.

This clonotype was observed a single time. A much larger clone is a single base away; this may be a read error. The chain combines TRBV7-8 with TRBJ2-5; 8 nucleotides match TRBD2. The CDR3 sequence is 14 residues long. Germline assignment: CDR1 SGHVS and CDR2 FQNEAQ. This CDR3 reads CASSSGGIQDTQYF. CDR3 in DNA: TGTGCCAGCAGCTCGGGGGGGATTCAAGATACCCAGTACTTC.

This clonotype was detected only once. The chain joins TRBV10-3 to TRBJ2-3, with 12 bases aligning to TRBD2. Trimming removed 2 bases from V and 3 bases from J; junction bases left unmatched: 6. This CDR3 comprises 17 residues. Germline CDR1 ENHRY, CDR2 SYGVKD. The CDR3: CAISEATSGGPTDTQYF. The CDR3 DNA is TGTGCCATCAGTGAGGCGACTAGCGGGGGACCTACAGATACGCAGTATTTT.

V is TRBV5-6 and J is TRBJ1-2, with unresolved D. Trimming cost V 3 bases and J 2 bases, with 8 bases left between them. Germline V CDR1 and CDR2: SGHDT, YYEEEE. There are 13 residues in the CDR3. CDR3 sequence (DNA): TGTGCCAGCAGCTCGAACTGGAACTATGGCTACACCTTC. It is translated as CASSSNWNYGYTF.

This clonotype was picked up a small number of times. The CDR3 region is CASSSSASTSTDTQYF. The CDR3 DNA reads TGTGCCAGCAGCTCCTCCGCAAGTACTAGCACAGATACGCAGTATTTT. This sequence joins TRBV7-9 and TRBJ2-3; D not certain. Looked up from germline, CDR1 is SEHNR and CDR2 is FQNEAQ (reference sequence). Trimming removed 4 bases from V and 0 bases from J, with 14 bases in between. This CDR3 has 16 amino acids. Combining the CDR3 with reference TRBV7-9 and TRBJ2-3 gives the whole variable domain DTGVSQNPRHKITKRGQNVTFRCDPISEHNRLYWYRQTLGQGPEFLTYFQNEAQLEKSRLLSDRFSAERPKGSFSTLEIQRTEQGDSAMYLCASSSSASTSTDTQYFGPGTRLTVL.

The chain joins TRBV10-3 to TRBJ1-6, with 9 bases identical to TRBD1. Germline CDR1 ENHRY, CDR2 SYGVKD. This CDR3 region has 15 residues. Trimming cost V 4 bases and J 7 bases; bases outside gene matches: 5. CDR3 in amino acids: CAISGLDRGNSPLHF. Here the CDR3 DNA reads TGTGCCATCAGTGGGTTGGACAGGGGAAATTCACCCCTCCACTTT.

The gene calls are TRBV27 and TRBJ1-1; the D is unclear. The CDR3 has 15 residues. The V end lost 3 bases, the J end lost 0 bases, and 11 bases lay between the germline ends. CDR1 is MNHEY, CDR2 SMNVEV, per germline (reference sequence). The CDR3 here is CASSFGLAMNTEAFF. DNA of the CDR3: TGTGCCAGCAGTTTTGGGTTGGCCATGAACACTGAAGCTTTCTTT.

CDR3 sequence (DNA): TGTGCCAGCAGGGACACCCCGACCGCGACTGAAGCTTTCTTT. Amino acids: CASRDTPTATEAFF. V usage is TRBV7-6 and J usage is TRBJ1-1, with TRBD1 as a possible D gene (5 bases). V shed 6 bases and J shed 5 bases, with 16 bases lying between them. Germline CDR1 reads SGHVS; CDR2 reads FNYEAQ. CDR3 length equals 14 residues.

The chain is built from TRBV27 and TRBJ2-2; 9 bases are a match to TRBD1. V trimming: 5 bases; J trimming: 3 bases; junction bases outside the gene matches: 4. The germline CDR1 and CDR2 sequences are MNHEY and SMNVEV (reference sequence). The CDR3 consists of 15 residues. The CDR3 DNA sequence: TGTGCCAGCAGTGTAACAGGGGGCTACACCGGGGAGCTGTTTTTT. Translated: CASSVTGGYTGELFF.

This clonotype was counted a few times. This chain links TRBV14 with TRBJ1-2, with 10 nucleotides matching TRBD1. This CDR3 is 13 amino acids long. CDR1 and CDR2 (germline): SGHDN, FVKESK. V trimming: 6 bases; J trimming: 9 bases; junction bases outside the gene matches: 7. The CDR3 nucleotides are TGTGCCAGCAGGGGACAGGGGAGTGTCAGCTACACCTTC. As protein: CASRGQGSVSYTF.

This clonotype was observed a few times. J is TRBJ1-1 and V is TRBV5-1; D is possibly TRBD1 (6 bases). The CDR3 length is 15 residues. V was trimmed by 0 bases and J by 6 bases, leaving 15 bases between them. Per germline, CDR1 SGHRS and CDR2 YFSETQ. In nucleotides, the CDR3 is TGCGCCAGCAGCTTGGAATTAGGGGGAGAGTCTGAAGCTTTCTTT. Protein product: CASSLELGGESEAFF.

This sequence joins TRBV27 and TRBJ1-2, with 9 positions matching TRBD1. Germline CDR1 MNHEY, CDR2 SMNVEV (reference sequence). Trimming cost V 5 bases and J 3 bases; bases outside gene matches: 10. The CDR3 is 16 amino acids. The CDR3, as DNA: TGTGCCAGCAGTCCCTTCACAGGGGGCTCGGACTATGGCTACACCTTC. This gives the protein CASSPFTGGSDYGYTF.

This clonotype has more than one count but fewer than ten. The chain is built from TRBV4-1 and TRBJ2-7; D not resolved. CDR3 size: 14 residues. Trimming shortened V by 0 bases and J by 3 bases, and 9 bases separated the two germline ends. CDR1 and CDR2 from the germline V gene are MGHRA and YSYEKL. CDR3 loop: CASSQDRNLYEQYF. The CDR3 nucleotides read TGCGCCAGCAGCCAAGATAGAAACCTCTACGAGCAGTACTTC.

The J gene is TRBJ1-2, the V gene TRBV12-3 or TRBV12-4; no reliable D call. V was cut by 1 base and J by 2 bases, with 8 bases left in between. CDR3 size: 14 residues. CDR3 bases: TGTGCCAGCAGTTTAGTCGAGAGGAACTATGGCTACACCTTC. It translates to CASSLVERNYGYTF.

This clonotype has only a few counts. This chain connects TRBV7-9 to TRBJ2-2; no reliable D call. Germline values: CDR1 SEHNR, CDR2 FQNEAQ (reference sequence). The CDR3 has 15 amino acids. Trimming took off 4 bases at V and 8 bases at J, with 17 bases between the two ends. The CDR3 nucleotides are TGTGCCAGCAGCTCCACTCGGACGGGCACAGGGGAGCTGTTTTTT. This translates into CASSSTRTGTGELFF.

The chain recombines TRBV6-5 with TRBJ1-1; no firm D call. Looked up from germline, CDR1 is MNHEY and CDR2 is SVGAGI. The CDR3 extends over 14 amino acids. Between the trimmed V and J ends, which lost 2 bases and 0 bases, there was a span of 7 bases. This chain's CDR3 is CASSYDIMNTEAFF. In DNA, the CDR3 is TGTGCCAGCAGTTACGACATCATGAACACTGAAGCTTTCTTT.

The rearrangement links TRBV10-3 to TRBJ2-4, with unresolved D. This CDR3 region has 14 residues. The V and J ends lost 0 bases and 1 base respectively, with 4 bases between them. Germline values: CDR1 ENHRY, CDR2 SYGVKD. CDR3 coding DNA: TGTGCCATCAGTGAGTCTTCCGCCAAAAACATTCAGTACTTC. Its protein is CAISESSAKNIQYF.

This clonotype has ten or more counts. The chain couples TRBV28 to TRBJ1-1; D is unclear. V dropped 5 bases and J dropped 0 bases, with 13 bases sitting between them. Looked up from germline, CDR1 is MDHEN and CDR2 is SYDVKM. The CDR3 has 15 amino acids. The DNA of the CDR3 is TGTGCCAGCAGTCGGGCGCACCGGATGAACACTGAAGCTTTCTTT. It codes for CASSRAHRMNTEAFF.